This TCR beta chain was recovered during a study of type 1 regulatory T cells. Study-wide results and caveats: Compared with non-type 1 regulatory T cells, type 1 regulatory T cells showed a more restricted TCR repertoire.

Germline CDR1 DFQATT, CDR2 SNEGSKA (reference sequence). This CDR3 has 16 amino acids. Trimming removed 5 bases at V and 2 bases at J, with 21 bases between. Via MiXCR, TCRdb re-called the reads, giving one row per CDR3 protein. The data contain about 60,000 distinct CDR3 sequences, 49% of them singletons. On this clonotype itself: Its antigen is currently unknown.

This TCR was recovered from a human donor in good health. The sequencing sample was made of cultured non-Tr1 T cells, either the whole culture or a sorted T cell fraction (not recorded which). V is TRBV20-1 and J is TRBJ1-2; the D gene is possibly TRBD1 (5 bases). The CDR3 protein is CSAPKGRPDVNYGYTF. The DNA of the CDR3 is TGCAGTGCTCCCAAGGGACGTCCCGACGTAAACTATGGCTACACCTTC.